Only one count was recorded for the clone carrying this T cell receptor (beta chain). This sample stems from a study of shared clonotypes between healthy human individuals. Some clones are missing from TCRdb's copy, which holds only in-frame ones; the method was immunoSEQ multiplex PCR. Of 1.6 million or so clones listed, roughly 98.5% are singletons. The germline V gene encodes CDR1 SNHLY and CDR2 FYNNEI. The ends were cut back, 7 bases at V and 9 bases at J, with 16 bases in the middle. The CDR3 covers 13 residues. This chain joins TRBV2 and TRBJ2-1; D possibly corresponds to TRBD2 (6 bases). This sequence originates from a man aged 30 to 45 in good health. Sequenced: naive CD4+ T cells sorted from blood. Subset given: CD45RA+ positively selected. Here the CDR3 reads CASMSDLGGEQFF. The CDR3 nucleotides read TGTGCCAGCATGAGTGACCTCGGGGGTGAGCAGTTCTTC.